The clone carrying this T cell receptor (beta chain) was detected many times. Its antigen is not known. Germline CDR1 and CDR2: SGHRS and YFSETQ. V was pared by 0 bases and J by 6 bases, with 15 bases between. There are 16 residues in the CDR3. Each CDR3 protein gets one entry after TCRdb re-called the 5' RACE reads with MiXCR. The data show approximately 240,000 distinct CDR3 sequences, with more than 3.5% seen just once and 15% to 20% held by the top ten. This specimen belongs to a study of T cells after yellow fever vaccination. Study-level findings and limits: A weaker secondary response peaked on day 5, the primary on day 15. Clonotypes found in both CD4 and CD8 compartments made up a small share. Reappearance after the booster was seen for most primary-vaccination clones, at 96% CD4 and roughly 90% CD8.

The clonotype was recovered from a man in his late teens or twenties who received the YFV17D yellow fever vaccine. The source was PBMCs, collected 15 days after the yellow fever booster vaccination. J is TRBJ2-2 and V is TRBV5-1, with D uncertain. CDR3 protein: CASSLAQTPVAGELFF. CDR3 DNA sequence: TGCGCCAGCAGCTTGGCCCAAACCCCGGTCGCCGGGGAGCTGTTTTTT.